This TCR beta chain was recovered during a study of T cells after yellow fever vaccination. Overall study findings and caveats: A weaker but faster secondary response was observed, peaking on day 5 versus 15.

TCRdb fed the 5' RACE reads into MiXCR, producing one record per CDR3 protein. The sample lists about 310,000 distinct CDR3 sequences, approximately 3.8% occurring once. This clonotype was recorded once. Its antigen is unidentified. This may be a read error, as it is one base from a much larger clone. The CDR3 extends over 15 amino acids. Germline CDR1 is LGHNA and CDR2 is YSLEER. The material sequenced was PBMCs, taken on the day of the yellow fever booster vaccination. The sequence was collected from a young man who received the YFV17D yellow fever vaccine. The chain combines TRBV4-3 with TRBJ2-5, with 7 bases fitting TRBD2. CDR3 bases: TGCGCCAGCAGCCAAGAGGGACTACCACCTGCGACCCCGTACTTC. Amino acid sequence: CASSQEGLPPATPYF.